The 3 T cell receptor beta chains below all came from one sample that was sequenced in a study of T cell responses to AZD1222 COVID-19 vaccine. The method was immunoSEQ multiplex PCR; TCRdb's version includes in-frame clones alone and lacks a portion of them. This table holds roughly 150,000 clones, approximately 90% found once. The sample was peripheral blood, taken on day 0 of MenACWY control vaccination. The receptors were gathered from an adult in good health.

This chain joins TRBV6-5 and TRBJ1-2; 8 bases line up with TRBD1. Germline-derived CDR1 and CDR2 are MNHEY and SVGAGI. There are 14 residues in the CDR3. Trimming removed 6 bases from V and 6 bases from J; junction bases left unmatched: 9. In DNA form, the CDR3 reads TGTGCCAGCAGCCGATCAATGGACAGGGATGGCTACACCTTC. It codes for CASSRSMDRDGYTF.

The gene calls are TRBV7-3 and TRBJ2-1; D call uncertain. Trimming left V 5 bases short and J 0 bases short, with 17 bases between. The CDR3 runs 17 residues. CDR1 SGHTA and CDR2 FQGTGA come from the germline V gene. In DNA form, the CDR3 reads TGTGCCAGCAGCCCGCCCCAGAGAATGAGCTCCTACAATGAGCAGTTCTTC. It encodes CASSPPQRMSSYNEQFF.

This chain joins TRBV27 and TRBJ2-5, with D possibly TRBD1 on 5 matching bases. Germline V CDR1 and CDR2: MNHEY, SMNVEV (reference sequence). The CDR3 has 13 residues. V shed 3 bases and J shed 5 bases, with 10 bases lying between them. In DNA, the CDR3 is TGTGCCAGCAGTTTGAGACAGACGGAGACCCAGTACTTC. Residues: CASSLRQTETQYF.